This T cell receptor beta chain was retrieved from a study of Ad26.COV2.S vaccination and SARS-CoV-2 variants (dated by TCRdb to 2020 to 2023). As for the study more broadly: Vaccine-arm donors came from COV1001, a multicentre, randomized, double-blind, placebo-controlled phase I-IIa trial of Ad26.COV2.S in healthy adults. Ad26.COV2.S was administered intramuscularly at 5 x 10^10 or 1 x 10^11 viral particles, either as a single shot or as two shots given 56 days apart. Sequencing of the TCRbeta repertoire served to evaluate the specificity and breadth of SARS-CoV-2-reactive T cell receptors following Ad26.COV2.S vaccination. A total of around 32 samples were included in the TCR-sequenced set, comprising approximately 20 Ad26.COV2.S vaccine recipients, 5 placebo recipients and 8 SARS-CoV-2 convalescent individuals. Trial participants were randomized into five groups of five: low-dose or high-dose Ad26.COV2.S given once or twice, or placebo on both occasions. Throughout the experiments and outcome assessment, investigators stayed blinded to trial group allocation. Results and caveats for the whole study, not just this receptor: Spike-specific TCR breadth was higher in Ad26.COV2.S recipients than in placebo recipients (P = 0.0014). Non-spike TCR breadth was comparable between vaccine and placebo recipients, consistent with the vaccine containing only spike. The study was not powered for comparison of responses between vaccine doses or regimens. After vaccination, substantial breadth of spike-specific CD8+ and CD4+ T cell responses was reported. The authors noted that total T cell responses may have been underestimated by the TCR breadth and depth analyses.

Based on the germline V gene, the CDR1 and CDR2 sequences are MNHEY and SVGAGI. V drops 4 bases and J drops 6 bases, leaving 10 bases in between. The CDR3 covers 14 residues, taking in both the cysteine and the phenylalanine. Only the CDR3 portion is preserved as DNA: 42 bases, with reading frame beginning at the first base. Per the publication, the treatment or condition label means: about 20 received Ad26.COV2.S at low or high dose, single or two shots; several received placebo; per-sample allocation not given. For vaccine and placebo recipients, the sequenced repertoires came from samples collected on day 63 after the first injection. Cohort 1b enrolled roughly 25 adults aged 18-55 years at a single site in Boston, USA, between 29 July and 7 August 2020. Ad26.COV2.S consisted of a replication-incompetent adenovirus type 26 vector by which a prefusion-stabilized SARS-CoV-2 spike protein from the original Wuhan strain was expressed.

Note on this clone: Its antigen has not been determined. Base qualities are not recorded, but no much larger clone differs from it by a single base.

The immunoSEQ Assay was the method used to sequence TCRbeta CDR3 regions. After extraction, genomic DNA underwent amplification by bias-controlled multiplex PCR, followed by high-throughput sequencing. For the original study's pipeline: To quantify the absolute abundance of every unique TCRbeta CDR3 region, sequences were collapsed and filtered. T cell fraction was estimated by normalization of TCRbeta template counts to usable DNA, with usable DNA being measured through amplification of reference genes present in all nucleated cells. Repertoire TCRs were annotated as SARS-CoV-2-specific by exact matching of V gene, CDR3 amino acid sequence and J gene to a known reactive TCR set. The reference SARS-CoV-2 TCR set was obtained from MIRA and was filtered for enrichment in COVID-19-positive ImmuneCODE repertoires, whereby public or cross-reactive TCRs were removed. Using the MIRA antigens, annotated TCRs were further analysed by specific ORF or by position within an ORF. Breadth was defined as the number of annotated unique rearrangements divided by the total number of unique productive rearrangements, and depth was defined as the summed frequency of the annotated unique rearrangements. Two-sided Wilcoxon rank-sum tests were applied when comparing TCR breadth between groups. The table was pulled from immuneACCESS by TCRdb, which kept in-frame rearrangements only. Such tables lose some clones; where checked, under half of the loss comes from unresolved V genes, and the rest has no known cause. The DNA was the basis for D and trimming; V, J and clone size are from that table. In all, the sample holds more than 300,000 clones, and 70% to 90% of those were seen once. The top ten hold 2% to 2.5% of the sample.

The chain employs TRBV6-5 and TRBJ1-6, with the identity of the D gene unclear. The material sequenced was peripheral blood, taken in a trial of Ad26.COV2.S vaccine versus placebo. The clonotype was recovered from a person between 18 and 65 years old who received the Ad26.COV2.S COVID-19 vaccine or a placebo. For the CDR3, the sequence is CASSLTEGNSPLHF. At the DNA level, the sequence is TGTGCCAGCAGTTTAACAGAGGGTAATTCACCCCTCCACTTT.